The rows below give T cell receptor beta chains drawn from one sample of a study of cytomegalovirus exposure and HLA in healthy donors. The table came from immunoSEQ multiplex PCR; TCRdb's copy has only in-frame clones and leaves some out. This table holds about 110,000 clones, 55% to 85% found once. Sequenced sample: PBMCs. Source of these receptors: a man aged 25-40 years in good health and CMV-seronegative. Both conserved end residues are part of each CDR3. The order of the fields is V gene, J gene, D gene, clone size, CDR3 DNA, CDR3 protein. A D gene is named only where the DNA matches it firmly. Size is stated for part of the rows, as once, few or many counts, or as a class when the clone is expanded.

TRBV28,TRBJ2-7,-,-,TGTGCCAGCAGCCAAAGAGGGTCAGCCGCCTACGAGCAGTACTTC,CASSQRGSAAYEQYF
TRBV2,TRBJ2-7,TRBD1,once,TGTGCCAGCAACAGGGACAGGGGCTCCTACGAGCAGTACTTC,CASNRDRGSYEQYF
TRBV27,TRBJ1-5,-,-,TGTGCCAGCAGCGTAAGAGGCAATCAGCCCCAGCATTTT,CASSVRGNQPQHF
TRBV2,TRBJ2-3,-,once,TGTGCCAGCAGTGAAGCGGAGGCGGAAGATACGCAGTATTTT,CASSEAEAEDTQYF
TRBV7-9,TRBJ1-3,-,-,TGTGCCAGCAGCTTAGCCCCGCAGGGCTCTGGAAACACCATATATTTT,CASSLAPQGSGNTIYF
TRBV7-2,TRBJ2-5,-,-,TGTGCCAGCAGCTTAGCAGGACTGTCTGGAGAGACCCAGTACTTC,CASSLAGLSGETQYF
TRBV12-5,TRBJ1-6,-,-,TGTGCTAGTGGTTTGGTACTCTCAGGCGGACTGAATAATTCACCCCTCCACTTT,CASGLVLSGGLNNSPLHF
TRBV2,TRBJ1-3,-,-,TGTGCCAGCAGTGAGGGAAGGGGTGTATCTGGAAACACCATATATTTT,CASSEGRGVSGNTIYF
TRBV7-9,TRBJ2-1,-,few,TGTGCCAGCAGCGTAACGTTGAGCAATGAGCAGTTCTTC,CASSVTLSNEQFF
TRBV5-4,TRBJ2-5,-,-,TGTGCCAGCAGCCTCACAGGAGGGACAGTCCAAGAGACCCAGTACTTC,CASSLTGGTVQETQYF
TRBV9,TRBJ2-7,TRBD2,-,TGTGCCAGCAGCGTAGGAGCGGGGAAGTACGAGCAGTACTTC,CASSVGAGKYEQYF
TRBV15,TRBJ2-4,TRBD1,-,TGTGCCACCAGCAGAGCCGGGACAGGGTCCAGCATTCAGTACTTC,CATSRAGTGSSIQYF
TRBV6-5,TRBJ2-7,-,-,TGTGCCAGCAGTTACATAGTAAACCTCGAGCCCTACGAGCAGTACTTC,CASSYIVNLEPYEQYF
TRBV7-2,TRBJ1-2,-,-,TGTGCCAGCAGCCCCTTAGGGGGGGCAGACGGCTACACCTTC,CASSPLGGADGYTF
TRBV5-4,TRBJ1-6,TRBD1,-,TGTGCCAGCACCCGTTCCGGGACAGAGAATTCACCCCTCCACTTT,CASTRSGTENSPLHF
TRBV5-6,TRBJ1-1,-,-,TGTGCCAGCAGCTTCGAGACTGCGACTTTCTTT,CASSFETATFF
TRBV12-5,TRBJ1-4,-,-,TGTGCTAGTGGTTTTTCCGGGTCAACTAATGAAAAACTGTTTTTT,CASGFSGSTNEKLFF
TRBV5-4,TRBJ1-2,TRBD1,-,TGTGCCAGCAGCTTGCCAGGACAGGGGTTAGGGGATGGCTACACCTTC,CASSLPGQGLGDGYTF
TRBV7-9,TRBJ1-5,TRBD1,-,TGTGCCAGCAGCTCTGCACAGGGGGCAGGCGATCAGCCCCAGCATTTT,CASSSAQGAGDQPQHF
TRBV15,TRBJ2-2,TRBD1,-,TGTGCCACCAGCACCGCCCGACAGGGGCAAGGCGGGGAGCTGTTTTTT,CATSTARQGQGGELFF
TRBV7-9,TRBJ1-4,TRBD1,few,TGTGCCAGCAGCCCTGGGACAGCAACTAATGAAAAACTGTTTTTT,CASSPGTATNEKLFF
TRBV5-1,TRBJ2-5,-,-,TGCGCCAGCAGCTTGGAGGGAGGACAAGAGACCCAGTACTTC,CASSLEGGQETQYF
TRBV5-6,TRBJ1-2,TRBD1,-,TGTGCCAGCAGCATCCCTACAGGGGAAGTCTACACCTTC,CASSIPTGEVYTF
TRBV6-1,TRBJ2-7,-,-,TGTGCCAGCAGTGAAGCGCTTCTGGGGGGAGGCGGCGAGCAGTACTTC,CASSEALLGGGGEQYF
TRBV19,TRBJ2-3,TRBD2,few,TGTGCCAGTAGTATACAAGCCGGGAGGACAGATACGCAGTATTTT,CASSIQAGRTDTQYF